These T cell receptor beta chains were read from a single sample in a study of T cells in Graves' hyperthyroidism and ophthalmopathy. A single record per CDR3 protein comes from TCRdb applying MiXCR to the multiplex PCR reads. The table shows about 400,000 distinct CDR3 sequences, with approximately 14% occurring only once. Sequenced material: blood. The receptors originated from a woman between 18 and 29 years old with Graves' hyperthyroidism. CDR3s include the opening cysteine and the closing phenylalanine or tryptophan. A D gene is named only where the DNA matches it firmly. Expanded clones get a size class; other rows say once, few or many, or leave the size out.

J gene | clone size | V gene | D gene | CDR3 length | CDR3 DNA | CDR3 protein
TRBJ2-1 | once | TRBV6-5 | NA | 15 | TGTGCCAGCAGTTACTCGGGCGGGGCCTACAATGAGCAGTTCTTC | CASSYSGGAYNEQFF
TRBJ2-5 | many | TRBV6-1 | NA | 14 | TGTGCCAGCAGTGAAGTAGGAGCGGGAGAGACCCAGTACTTC | CASSEVGAGETQYF
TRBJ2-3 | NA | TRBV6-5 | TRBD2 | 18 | TGTGCCAGCAGTTCCGGACTAGCGGGGCCAACTAGCACAGATACGCAGTATTTT | CASSSGLAGPTSTDTQYF
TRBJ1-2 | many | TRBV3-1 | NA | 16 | TGTGCCAGCAGCCAAGATGCGTCCCTCGCTAACTATGGCTACACCTTC | CASSQDASLANYGYTF
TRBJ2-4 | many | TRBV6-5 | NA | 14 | TGTGCCAGCAGTTACTCGACAGCCAAAAACATTCAGTACTTC | CASSYSTAKNIQYF
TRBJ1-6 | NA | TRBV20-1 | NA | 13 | TGCAGTGCTAGATCGGGGAATAATTCACCCCTCCACTTT | CSARSGNNSPLHF
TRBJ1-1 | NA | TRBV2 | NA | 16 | TGTGCCAGCAGTGGCGGTGACACTAAGGGAGGGACTGAAGCTTTCTTT | CASSGGDTKGGTEAFF
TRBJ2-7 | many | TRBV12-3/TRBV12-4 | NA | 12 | TGTGCCAGCCAAAGACGGGGGTACGAGCAGTACTTC | CASQRRGYEQYF
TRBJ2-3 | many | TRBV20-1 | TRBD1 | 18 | TGCAGTGCTAGAGATCCCCCCGGACAGGGGGCTAAGACAGATACGCAGTATTTT | CSARDPPGQGAKTDTQYF
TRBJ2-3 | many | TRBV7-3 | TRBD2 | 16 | TGTGCCAGCAGCTTAGACCGCGGGGGGGCCGCAAATACGCAGTATTTT | CASSLDRGGAANTQYF
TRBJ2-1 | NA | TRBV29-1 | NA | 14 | TGCAGCGCGGAAGGGACCGAATCGTACAATGAGCAGTTCTTC | CSAEGTESYNEQFF
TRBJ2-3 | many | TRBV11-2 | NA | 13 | TGTGCCAGCAGCTCCCTCAGGGCGGATACGCAGTATTTT | CASSSLRADTQYF
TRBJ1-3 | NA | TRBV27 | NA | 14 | TGTGCCAGCAGCGCCCGGGGCTATGGAAACACCATATATTTT | CASSARGYGNTIYF
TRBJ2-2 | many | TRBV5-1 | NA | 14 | TGCGCCAGCAGCTTGGAAGGGTTTTCCGGGGAGCTGTTTTTT | CASSLEGFSGELFF
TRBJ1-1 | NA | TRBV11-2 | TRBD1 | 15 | TGTGCCAGCAGCCCTCAGGGCAGGGGGCGGACTGAAGCTTTCTTT | CASSPQGRGRTEAFF
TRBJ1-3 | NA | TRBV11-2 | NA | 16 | TGTGCCAGCAGCCCCCAGCGGCAGGGAACCGGAAACACCATATATTTT | CASSPQRQGTGNTIYF
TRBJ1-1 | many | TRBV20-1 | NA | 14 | TGCAGTGCTAGAGACCGCAGGGCCCCCACTGAAGCTTTCTTT | CSARDRRAPTEAFF
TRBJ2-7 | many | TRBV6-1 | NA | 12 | TGTGCCAGTTTAGGGAGTGGCTACGAGCAGTACTTC | CASLGSGYEQYF
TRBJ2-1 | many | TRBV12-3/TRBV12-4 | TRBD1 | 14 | TGTGCCAGCAGTATCTCGACAGGGCGACATGAGCAGTTCTTC | CASSISTGRHEQFF
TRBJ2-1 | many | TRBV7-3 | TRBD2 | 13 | TGTGCCAGCAGCTTAAGTCTCGGGGGGGAGCAGTTCTTC | CASSLSLGGEQFF
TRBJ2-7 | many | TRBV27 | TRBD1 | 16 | TGTGCCAGCAGTTCAAACAGACAGGGGGCCTTATACGAGCAGTACTTC | CASSSNRQGALYEQYF
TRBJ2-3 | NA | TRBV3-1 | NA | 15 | TGTGCCAGCAGCCCCAGGTGGGCAGGGGCAGATACGCAGTATTTT | CASSPRWAGADTQYF
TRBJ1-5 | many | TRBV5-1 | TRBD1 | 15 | TGCGCCAGCAGCCCAGGACAGGGACGAGATCAGCCCCAGCATTTT | CASSPGQGRDQPQHF
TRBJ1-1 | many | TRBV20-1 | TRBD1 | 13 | TGCAGTGCCACACAGGGGGCGGACACTGAAGCTTTCTTT | CSATQGADTEAFF
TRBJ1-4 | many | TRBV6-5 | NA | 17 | TGTGCCAGCAGTTACGGGAGGAGTGGGGCAACTAATGAAAAACTGTTTTTT | CASSYGRSGATNEKLFF
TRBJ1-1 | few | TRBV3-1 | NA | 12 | TGTGCCAGCAGCCAACTTCACACTGAAGCTTTCTTT | CASSQLHTEAFF
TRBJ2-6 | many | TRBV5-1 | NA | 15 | TGCGCCAGCAGCCTCGAAATGGCTGGGGCCAACGTCCTGACTTTC | CASSLEMAGANVLTF
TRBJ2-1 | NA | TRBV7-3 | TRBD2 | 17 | TGTGCCAGCAGCTATTCTTCCGGGACTAGTACCTACAATGAGCAGTTCTTC | CASSYSSGTSTYNEQFF
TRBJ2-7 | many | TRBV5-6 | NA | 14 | TGTGCCAGCAGCTTGATAAGTAGCACCTACGAGCAGTACTTC | CASSLISSTYEQYF
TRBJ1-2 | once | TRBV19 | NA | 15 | TGTGCCAGTAGCAAACTCGGGACACCAAACTATGGCTACACCTTC | CASSKLGTPNYGYTF
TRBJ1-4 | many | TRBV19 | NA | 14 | TGTGCCAGTAGGGGCCGGGATCAGGATGAAAAACTGTTTTTT | CASRGRDQDEKLFF
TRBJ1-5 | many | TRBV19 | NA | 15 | TGTGCCAGTAGTCCCTGGGCAGGCGGCAATCAGCCCCAGCATTTT | CASSPWAGGNQPQHF
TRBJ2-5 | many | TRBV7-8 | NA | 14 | TGTGCCAGCAGCTTACGCACGCATCAAGAGACCCAGTACTTC | CASSLRTHQETQYF
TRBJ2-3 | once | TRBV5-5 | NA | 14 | TGTGCCAGCAGCTTGTTAAGCCTCCCTGGTACGCAGTATTTT | CASSLLSLPGTQYF
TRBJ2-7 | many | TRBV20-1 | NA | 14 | TGCAGTGCTAGAGATTGGCCCCGTCGGAGGGAGCAGTACTTC | CSARDWPRRREQYF
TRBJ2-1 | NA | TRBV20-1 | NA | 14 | TGCAGTGCTAGTCTGGGGGCGCCCTACAATGAGCAGTTCTTC | CSASLGAPYNEQFF
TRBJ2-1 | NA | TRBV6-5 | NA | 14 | TGTGCCAGCAGTTACCGGGGCGCGTACAATGAGCAGTTCTTC | CASSYRGAYNEQFF
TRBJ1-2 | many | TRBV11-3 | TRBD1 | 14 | TGTGCCAGCAGCCGGGACAGGGATTACGATGACTACACCTTC | CASSRDRDYDDYTF
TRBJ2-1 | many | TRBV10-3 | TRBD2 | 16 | TGTGCCATCAGGGGGACTAGCGGGGTCCCATACAATGAGCAGTTCTTC | CAIRGTSGVPYNEQFF
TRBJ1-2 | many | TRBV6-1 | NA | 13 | TGTGCCAGCAGTAAACAGGGCGTCTATGGCTACACCTTC | CASSKQGVYGYTF
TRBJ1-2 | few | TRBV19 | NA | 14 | TGTGCCAGTAGCCGGGCTGACAGCAACTATGGCTACACCTTC | CASSRADSNYGYTF
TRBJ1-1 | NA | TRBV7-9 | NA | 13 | TGTGCCAGCAGCTCGGGAAATATGATTGAAGCTTTCTTT | CASSSGNMIEAFF
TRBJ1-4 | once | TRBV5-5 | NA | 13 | TGTGCCAGCAGCCTCTTGGGCTCCGAAAAACTGTTTTTT | CASSLLGSEKLFF